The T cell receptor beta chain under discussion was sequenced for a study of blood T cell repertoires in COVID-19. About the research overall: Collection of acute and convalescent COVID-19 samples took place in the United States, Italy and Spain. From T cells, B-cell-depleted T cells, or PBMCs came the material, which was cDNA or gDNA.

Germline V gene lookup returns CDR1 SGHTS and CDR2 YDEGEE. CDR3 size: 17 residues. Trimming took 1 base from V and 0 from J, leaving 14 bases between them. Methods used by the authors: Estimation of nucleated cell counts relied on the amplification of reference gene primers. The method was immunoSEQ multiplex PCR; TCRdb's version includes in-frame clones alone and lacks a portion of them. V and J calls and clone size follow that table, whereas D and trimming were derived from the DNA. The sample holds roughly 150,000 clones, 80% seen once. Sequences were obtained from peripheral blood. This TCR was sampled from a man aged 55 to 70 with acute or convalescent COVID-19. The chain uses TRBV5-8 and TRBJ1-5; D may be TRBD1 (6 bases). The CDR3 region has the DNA TGTGCCAGCAGCTTGCAGGGGACGACCAATAGCAATCAGCCCCAGCATTTT. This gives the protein CASSLQGTTNSNQPQHF.